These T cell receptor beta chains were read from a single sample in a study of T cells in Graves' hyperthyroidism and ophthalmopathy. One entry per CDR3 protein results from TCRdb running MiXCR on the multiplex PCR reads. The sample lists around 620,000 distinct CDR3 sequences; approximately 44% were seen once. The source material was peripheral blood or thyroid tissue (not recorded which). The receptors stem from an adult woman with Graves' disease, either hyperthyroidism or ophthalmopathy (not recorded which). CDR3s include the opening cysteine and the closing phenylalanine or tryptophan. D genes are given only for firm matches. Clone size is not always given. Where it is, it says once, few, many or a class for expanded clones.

DNA: TGTGCCAGCAGCAGACCGGGACTAGTAGTTGAGACCCAGTACTTC
CDR3: CASSRPGLVVETQYF
D: TRBD2
V: TRBV5-6
size: NA
J: TRBJ2-5

DNA: TGTGCCACCGGGTACGGCTATGGCTACACCTTC
CDR3: CATGYGYGYTF
D: NA
V: TRBV10-3
size: many
J: TRBJ1-2

DNA: TGTGCCAGCAGCTTGCCGGAGAGCTCCTACAATGAGCAGTTCTTC
CDR3: CASSLPESSYNEQFF
D: NA
V: TRBV7-9
size: NA
J: TRBJ2-1

DNA: TGTGCCAGCAGCACGCGGGGACTAGCGGGAGTGCCTGGGTTC
CDR3: CASSTRGLAGVPGF
D: TRBD2
V: TRBV11-2
size: NA
J: TRBJ2-5

DNA: TGTGCCAGCAGCTTAGCGACCGACAGGGCATTGGAGACCCAGTACTTC
CDR3: CASSLATDRALETQYF
D: TRBD1
V: TRBV7-6
size: NA
J: TRBJ2-5

DNA: TGCAGTGCTGCCGAAAACTATGGCTACACCTTC
CDR3: CSAAENYGYTF
D: NA
V: TRBV20-1
size: NA
J: TRBJ1-2

DNA: TGTGCCAGCAGTCAAACCGGGTCCGGCTCAAATGGCTACACCTTC
CDR3: CASSQTGSGSNGYTF
D: NA
V: TRBV6-4
size: many
J: TRBJ1-2

DNA: TGTGCCAGTACCCGGACAGGGAGGTCAGATGAGCAGTTCTTC
CDR3: CASTRTGRSDEQFF
D: TRBD1
V: TRBV19
size: many
J: TRBJ2-1

DNA: TGCGCCAGCAGGACTAGTGCCCATGTTTACGAGCAGTACTTC
CDR3: CASRTSAHVYEQYF
D: NA
V: TRBV5-1
size: many
J: TRBJ2-7

DNA: TGCGCCAGCAGCTTGGTTTCACAGGGGGGAACTGAAGCTTTCTTT
CDR3: CASSLVSQGGTEAFF
D: TRBD1
V: TRBV5-1
size: NA
J: TRBJ1-1

DNA: TGTGCCACCTCCGGTAGCGGGAGGACCGGGGAGCTGTTTTTT
CDR3: CATSGSGRTGELFF
D: TRBD2
V: TRBV30
size: few
J: TRBJ2-2

DNA: TGCAGTGCCCTGTTGACCCAACTCTACGAGCAGTACTTC
CDR3: CSALLTQLYEQYF
D: NA
V: TRBV20-1
size: many
J: TRBJ2-7

DNA: TGTGCCGGAGCGTGGCCTTACACTCGGCCCCAGCATTTT
CDR3: CAGAWPYTRPQHF
D: NA
V: TRBV30
size: NA
J: TRBJ1-5

DNA: TGTGCCAGCAGTCCTGCGGGAGGTGACTACGAGCAGTACTTC
CDR3: CASSPAGGDYEQYF
D: TRBD2
V: TRBV7-9
size: few
J: TRBJ2-7

DNA: TGCGCCAGCAGCCAAGCGCGTCACCAAGGAGCACCCCTCCACTTT
CDR3: CASSQARHQGAPLHF
D: NA
V: TRBV4-3
size: few
J: TRBJ1-6

DNA: TGTGCCAGCAGTGAAGAGACAGGGAGGGATACGCAGTATTTT
CDR3: CASSEETGRDTQYF
D: NA
V: TRBV6-1
size: NA
J: TRBJ2-3

DNA: TGTGCCAGCAGTTTATCCCTCGGGACCCCAGATACGCAGTATTTT
CDR3: CASSLSLGTPDTQYF
D: NA
V: TRBV27
size: NA
J: TRBJ2-3

DNA: TGCAGCGTTGGGGCAGGGGGCTTGGGAGGCTACACCTTC
CDR3: CSVGAGGLGGYTF
D: TRBD1
V: TRBV29-1
size: few
J: TRBJ1-2

DNA: TGTGCCAGCAGTTTGACTGAGCGGAGTCCCTACGAGCAGTACTTC
CDR3: CASSLTERSPYEQYF
D: NA
V: TRBV27
size: NA
J: TRBJ2-7

DNA: TGTGCCAGCACCTACCAGACAGGGGGGCAAGAGACCCAGTACTTC
CDR3: CASTYQTGGQETQYF
D: TRBD1
V: TRBV7-2
size: NA
J: TRBJ2-5

DNA: TGTGCCAGCAGCCCCCGGGCCTCACCGGCGGCTGAAGCTTTCTTT
CDR3: CASSPRASPAAEAFF
D: NA
V: TRBV13
size: many
J: TRBJ1-1

DNA: TGTGCCAGCAGCTTCGCGGCCAGCACCTATGGCTACACCTTC
CDR3: CASSFAASTYGYTF
D: NA
V: TRBV7-9
size: NA
J: TRBJ1-2

DNA: TGCGCCAGCAGCTTGGCTGCGGACCTCCTGGACACTGAAGCTTTCTTT
CDR3: CASSLAADLLDTEAFF
D: NA
V: TRBV5-1
size: many
J: TRBJ1-1

DNA: TGTGCCAGCAGAGGTTTTACGGGTAGCGGATACCAAGAGACCCAGTACTTC
CDR3: CASRGFTGSGYQETQYF
D: NA
V: TRBV6-5
size: many
J: TRBJ2-5

DNA: TGTGCCAGCAGCCAGAACCTCGGGACAGGGGAATTCGGCTACACCTTC
CDR3: CASSQNLGTGEFGYTF
D: TRBD1
V: TRBV3-1
size: few
J: TRBJ1-2

DNA: TGTGCCAGCAGTTCCCCCGGGACAGGGGATGGCTACACCTTC
CDR3: CASSSPGTGDGYTF
D: TRBD1
V: TRBV28
size: many
J: TRBJ1-2

DNA: TGTGCCATCCGAGAGGGGTCCACTACCTACGAGCAGTACTTC
CDR3: CAIREGSTTYEQYF
D: NA
V: TRBV10-3
size: many
J: TRBJ2-7

DNA: TGTGCCAGCAGTCCCCCAGGGGACGGAGTCTACGAGCAGTACTTC
CDR3: CASSPPGDGVYEQYF
D: NA
V: TRBV12-3/TRBV12-4
size: many
J: TRBJ2-7